The clone carrying this T cell receptor (beta chain) was detected many times. Its antigen is still unknown. These data are taken from a study of T cells in Graves' hyperthyroidism and ophthalmopathy. Study-level results: Ophthalmopathy stood apart from stable hyperthyroidism in a 13 V-J model. Blood also carried most thyroid clonotypes expanded above 0.001.

CDR3 length equals 15 residues. From germline, CDR1 is MNHEY and CDR2 SMNVEV (reference sequence). V was trimmed by 6 bases and J by 0 bases, leaving 12 bases between them. Participants, patients aged 18 to 65, had newly diagnosed hyperthyroidism with a duration under 2 months. The PBMCs studied were ones that came from roughly 9.4 ml fresh peripheral blood. Amplified TCR beta CDR3 regions derived from RNA transcripts. An initial round of RT-PCR targeting the TCR CDR3 relied on the HTBI primer set. Each CDR3 protein gets one entry after TCRdb re-called the multiplex PCR reads with MiXCR. In the table there are around 290,000 distinct CDR3 sequences, 10% to 15% of which are singletons.

Sequenced input: blood. This chain links TRBV27 with TRBJ1-5, with D unresolved. This TCR was sampled from a woman aged 30 to 39 with Graves' hyperthyroidism that later progressed to Graves' ophthalmopathy. The CDR3 nucleotides are TGTGCCAGCAGCCCAGAACGGTATAGCAATCAGCCCCAGCATTTT. Translated: CASSPERYSNQPQHF.